The 23 T cell receptor beta chains below come from one sample, sequenced in a study of blood T cell repertoires in COVID-19. Produced via immunoSEQ multiplex PCR; TCRdb's table is partial and in-frame only. The data contain over 150,000 clones, 70% to 90% of them singletons. Specimen: peripheral blood. The receptors shown here come from a man aged 30-40 years with acute or convalescent COVID-19.

The rearrangement uses TRBV3-1 (or the pseudogene TRBV3-2) and TRBJ1-1; a possible D gene is TRBD1 (5 bases). V gave up 3 bases and J gave up 6 bases, with 11 bases separating them. CDR3 length: 13 amino acids. Germline V gene data show CDR1 as LGHDT and CDR2 as YNNKEL (reference sequence). The CDR3 loop reads CASSHAQGAEAFF. CDR3 bases: TGTGCCAGCAGCCATGCCCAGGGCGCTGAAGCTTTCTTT.

The chain's CDR3 is CASIWRVESTEAFF. CDR3 nucleotides: TGTGCCAGTATTTGGAGGGTAGAGAGCACTGAAGCTTTCTTT. This chain uses TRBV19 with TRBJ1-1; D not resolved. The V gene's germline CDR1 is LNHDA and CDR2 SQIVND (reference sequence). This CDR3 has 14 residues. V shed 7 bases and J shed 4 bases, with 16 bases lying between them.

This chain uses TRBV2 with TRBJ2-1; D uncertain. The V end lost 2 bases, the J end lost 6 bases, and 2 bases lay between the germline ends. Germline V gene sequence: CDR1 SNHLY, CDR2 FYNNEI. The CDR3 runs to 11 residues. CDR3 in DNA: TGTGCCAGCAGTGAACTCAATGAGCAGTTCTTC. Translating it yields CASSELNEQFF. The full variable domain, its missing parts supplied by reference TRBV2 and TRBJ2-1, is EPEVTQTPSHQVTQMGQEVILRCVPISNHLYFYWYRQILGQKVEFLVSFYNNEISEKSEIFDDQFSVERPDGSNFTLKIRSTKLEDSAMYFCASSELNEQFFGPGTRLTVL.

The chain has TRBV5-5 and TRBJ2-7; 7 bases are a match to TRBD1. Germline-derived CDR1 and CDR2 are SGHKS and YYEKEE (reference sequence). This CDR3 has 14 residues. V was clipped by 4 bases and J by 7 bases; unmatched bases: 11. CDR3 in DNA: TGTGCCAGCAGCAACCCGGACAGGTTGGGAGAGCAGTACTTC. Protein: CASSNPDRLGEQYF. Complete variable domain (other parts from reference TRBV5-5 and TRBJ2-7): DAGVTQSPTHLIKTRGQQVTLRCSPISGHKSVSWYQQVLGQGPQFIFQYYEKEERGRGNFPDRFSARQFPNYSSELNVNALLLGDSALYLCASSNPDRLGEQYFGPGTRLTVT.

J is TRBJ1-2 and V is TRBV6-2 or TRBV6-3; 8 positions agree with TRBD1. Trimming cost V 6 bases and J 7 bases; bases outside gene matches: 10. Germline loops: CDR1 MNHEY, CDR2 SVGEGT. The CDR3 covers 14 residues. In nucleotides, the CDR3 is TGTGCCAGCAGCCCATCAGGGGGCATAGGTGGCTACACCTTC. Translation gives CASSPSGGIGGYTF.

The V gene is TRBV19, the J gene TRBJ2-5; a weak D match, TRBD1 (5 bases). CDR1 is LNHDA and CDR2 is SQIVND in the germline V gene (reference sequence). V lost 9 bases, J lost 4 bases, and 9 bases lay in between. This CDR3 contains 11 residues. The CDR3 DNA follows: TGTGCCAGCCCTGGGGCAGAGACCCAGTACTTC. Its protein product is CASPGAETQYF.

This clone was detected a few times. The genes are TRBV7-8 and TRBJ2-7, with unresolved D. This CDR3 contains 14 residues. Trimming cost V 5 bases and J 6 bases, with 17 bases left between them. Germline V gene lookup returns CDR1 SGHVS and CDR2 FQNEAQ. CDR3 sequence (DNA): TGTGCCAGCAGCGCTAAGTCCCGGTTCGGCGAGCAGTACTTC. Amino acid sequence: CASSAKSRFGEQYF.

This chain joins TRBV6-5 and TRBJ1-1; D gene unclear. V was trimmed by 5 bases and J by 6 bases, leaving 13 bases between them. Germline loops: CDR1 MNHEY, CDR2 SVGAGI. The CDR3 runs to 13 residues. CDR3 sequence reads: CASSPLSSAEAFF. The CDR3 bases are TGTGCCAGCAGTCCCCTGTCAAGCGCTGAAGCTTTCTTT.

The chain carries TRBV11-2 and TRBJ2-7; possible D gene TRBD1, 5 bases. CDR3 length equals 14 residues. Looked up from germline, CDR1 is SGHAT and CDR2 is FQNNGV. V shed 1 base and J shed 6 bases, with 13 bases lying between them. The CDR3, as DNA: TGTGCCAGCAGCTTAGGACTGGGGCCGGGCGAGCAGTACTTC. Encoded protein: CASSLGLGPGEQYF.

The chain combines TRBV10-3 with TRBJ1-6; a possible D gene is TRBD1 (5 bases). V lost 2 bases and J 7 bases, leaving 6 bases between the germline ends. The CDR3 covers 13 residues. CDR1 and CDR2 (germline): ENHRY, SYGVKD. The CDR3, as DNA: TGTGCCATCAGTGAGGGGGGGAATTCACCCCTCCACTTT. Its translation: CAISEGGNSPLHF.

The rearrangement joins TRBV5-1 to TRBJ2-5; 15 bases agree with TRBD2. The CDR3 is made up of 15 amino acids. V was clipped by 5 bases and J by 4 bases; unmatched bases: 3. Germline V lookup: CDR1 SGHRS, CDR2 YFSETQ. The CDR3 region has the DNA TGCGCCAGCAGGCCGGGACTAGCGGGAGGAGAGACCCAGTACTTC. Its protein product is CASRPGLAGGETQYF.

CDR3 region: CASSPAARNTEAFF. In DNA form, the CDR3 reads TGTGCCAGCTCACCAGCCGCCAGAAACACTGAAGCTTTCTTT. The V gene is TRBV18, the J gene TRBJ1-1; D gene uncertain. CDR1 and CDR2 (germline): KGHSH, LQKENI. CDR3 length equals 14 residues. V gave up 2 bases and J gave up 2 bases, with 9 bases separating them.

CDR3 DNA sequence: TGTGCCAGCAGCGTAGATTTGCGGAGAGGTCCTGGGGAGCTGTTTTTT. Translating gives CASSVDLRRGPGELFF. This chain links TRBV9 with TRBJ2-2; D unclear. The CDR3 runs 16 residues. The V and J ends lost 0 bases and 8 bases respectively, with 17 bases between them. Germline values: CDR1 SGDLS, CDR2 YYNGEE.

The chain couples TRBV27 to TRBJ1-5, with D maybe TRBD1 (5 bases). CDR1 and CDR2 (germline): MNHEY, SMNVEV (reference sequence). CDR3 length equals 17 residues. V was clipped by 6 bases and J by 0 bases, with 18 bases between them. The CDR3 region has the DNA TGTGCCAGCAGCGGGGGTGGGGGTCCCTTTAGCAATCAGCCCCAGCATTTT. This sequence encodes CASSGGGGPFSNQPQHF.

The chain uses TRBV30 and TRBJ1-1; the match to TRBD1 covers 7 bases. The CDR3 sequence is 15 residues long. Germline-derived CDR1 and CDR2 are GTSNPN and SVGIG (reference sequence). V shed 2 bases, J shed 0 bases, and the junction held 6 bases outside the gene matches. Written as DNA, the CDR3 is TGTGCCTGGAGTTCGGGGACAGTCATGAACACTGAAGCTTTCTTT. It specifies CAWSSGTVMNTEAFF. The variable domain in full, completed from reference TRBV30 and TRBJ1-1, reads SQTIHQWPATLVQPVGSPLSLECTVEGTSNPNLYWYRQAAGRGLQLLFYSVGIGQISSEVPQNLSASRPQDRQFILSSKKLLLSDSGFYLCAWSSGTVMNTEAFFGQGTRLTVV.

The CDR3: CASSFHRPPYEQYF. The CDR3 DNA reads as TGTGCCAGCAGCTTTCACAGGCCTCCCTACGAGCAGTACTTC. The chain carries TRBV5-4 and TRBJ2-7; D is perhaps TRBD1 (5 bases). The length of the CDR3 is 14 residues. Germline lookup yields CDR1 SGHNT and CDR2 YYREEE (reference sequence). Trimming removed 2 bases from V and 2 bases from J, with 11 bases in between. Looking up the rest from reference TRBV5-4 and TRBJ2-7 gives the full variable domain: ETGVTQSPTHLIKTRGQQVTLRCSSQSGHNTVSWYQQALGQGPQFIFQYYREEENGRGNFPPRFSGLQFPNYSSELNVNALELDDSALYLCASSFHRPPYEQYFGPGTRLTVT.

CDR3 sequence (DNA): TGTGCCAGCAGCTTGGGCGGGGGCTGGGATACGCAGTATTTT. It encodes CASSLGGGWDTQYF. The chain combines TRBV5-5 with TRBJ2-3; D perhaps matches TRBD2 (7 bases). The germline V gene encodes CDR1 SGHKS and CDR2 YYEKEE (reference sequence). The CDR3 runs to 14 residues. Trimming stripped 0 bases from V and 6 bases from J, with 11 bases between.

This sequence joins TRBV19 and TRBJ2-7, with D possibly being TRBD2 (5 bases). This CDR3 comprises 17 residues. Deletions cut 5 bases from V and 2 bases from J, with 22 bases between. From germline, CDR1 is LNHDA and CDR2 SQIVND (reference sequence). For the CDR3, the DNA is TGTGCCAGTAGTGCGATCGTTCTGGCGGGCAATACCTACGAGCAGTACTTC. This gives the protein CASSAIVLAGNTYEQYF.

This clone is a singleton in its sample. The genes are TRBV28 and TRBJ1-3; 7 bases map to TRBD1. The CDR3 contains 14 residues. Germline-derived CDR1 and CDR2 are MDHEN and SYDVKM. V lost 5 bases to trimming and J lost 3 bases; unmatched junction nucleotides: 4. The CDR3 loop is CASSEGQLGNTIYF. Here the CDR3 DNA reads TGTGCCAGCAGTGAGGGACAGCTTGGAAACACCATATATTTT.

This sequence joins TRBV6-4 and TRBJ1-6, with a possible D match to TRBD1 (5 bases). Trimming cost V 4 bases and J 10 bases, with 11 bases left between them. CDR3 length: 13 amino acids. Germline V gives CDR1 MRHNA, CDR2 SNTAGT. The CDR3 region is CASSGRVDSPLHF. CDR3 DNA sequence: TGTGCCAGCAGTGGCAGGGTCGACTCACCCCTCCACTTT.

V and J are TRBV3-1 (or the pseudogene TRBV3-2) and TRBJ2-1; D gene ambiguous. CDR1 is LGHDT, CDR2 YNNKEL, per germline (reference sequence). The ends were cut back, 0 bases at V and 3 bases at J, with 15 bases in the middle. The CDR3 length is 17 residues. CDR3 loop: CASSQDKKRTGYNEQFF. The CDR3 nucleotides read TGTGCCAGCAGCCAAGATAAGAAGAGAACTGGCTACAATGAGCAGTTCTTC.

The chain uses TRBV9 and TRBJ2-1, with 11 bases that match TRBD2. The J segment lost 7 bases and the V segment lost 4 bases, leaving 1 base of the junction unmatched. The CDR3 spans 13 residues. Germline loops: CDR1 SGDLS, CDR2 YYNGEE. The CDR3 DNA sequence: TGTGCCAGCAGCAGACTAGCGGGAAATGAGCAGTTCTTC. As protein: CASSRLAGNEQFF.

The V gene is TRBV12-3 or TRBV12-4, the J gene TRBJ1-1; D is unclear. Between the trimmed V and J ends, which lost 7 bases and 9 bases, there was a span of 15 bases. The CDR3 runs to 12 residues. CDR3 bases: TGTGCCAGCACTCTCGCGGCCTCTAAAGCTTTCTTT. Its protein is CASTLAASKAFF.